This T cell receptor beta chain comes out of a study of T cell clonotyping in hematopoietic cell transplantation. Germline V CDR1 and CDR2: MGHRA, YSYEKL. CDR3 length: 15 amino acids. Libraries were prepared by immunoSEQ multiplex PCR; TCRdb keeps only in-frame clonotypes and omits some of them. The data hold 10,000 or so clones, with over 75% observed a single time. This clone has just a few counts. One end of the junction fails to match germline, which may point to a read error. This TCR was sampled from a female patient aged 45-60 years who had an allogeneic stem cell transplant from a related donor, so the T cells may come from the graft donor. Some clones in this sample may be carry-over from other donors' samples. The sequences come from peripheral blood mononuclear cells, collected 180 days after allogeneic stem cell transplant. The V and J genes are TRBV4-1 and TRBJ2-7; TRBD1 matches 7 bases. The CDR3 spells CASSQDRDLYYEQYF. The CDR3 DNA is TGTGCCAGCAGCCAAGACAGGGACCTCTACTACGAGCAGTACTTC.